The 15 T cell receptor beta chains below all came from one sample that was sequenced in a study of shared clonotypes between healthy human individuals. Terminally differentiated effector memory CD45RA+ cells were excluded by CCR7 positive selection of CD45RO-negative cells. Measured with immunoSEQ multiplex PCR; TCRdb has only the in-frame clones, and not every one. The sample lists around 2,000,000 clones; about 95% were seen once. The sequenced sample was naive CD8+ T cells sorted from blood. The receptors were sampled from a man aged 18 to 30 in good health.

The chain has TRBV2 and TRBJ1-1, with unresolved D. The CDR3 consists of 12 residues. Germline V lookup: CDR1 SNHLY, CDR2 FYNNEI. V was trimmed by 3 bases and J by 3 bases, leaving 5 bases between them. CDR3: CASSDEDTEAFF. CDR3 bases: TGTGCCAGCAGTGATGAGGACACTGAAGCTTTCTTT.

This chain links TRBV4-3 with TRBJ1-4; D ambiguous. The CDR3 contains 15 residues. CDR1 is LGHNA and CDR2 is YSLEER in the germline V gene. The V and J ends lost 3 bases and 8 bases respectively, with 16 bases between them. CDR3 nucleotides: TGCGCCAGCAGCCATGCATGGACCGGGATGGAAAAACTGTTTTTT. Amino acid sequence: CASSHAWTGMEKLFF.

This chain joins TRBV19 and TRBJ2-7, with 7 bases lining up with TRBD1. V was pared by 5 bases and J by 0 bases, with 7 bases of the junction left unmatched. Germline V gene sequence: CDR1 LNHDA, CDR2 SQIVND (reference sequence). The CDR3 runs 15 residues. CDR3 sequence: CASSEGTVVSYEQYF. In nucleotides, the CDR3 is TGTGCCAGTAGTGAAGGGACAGTTGTCTCCTACGAGCAGTACTTC. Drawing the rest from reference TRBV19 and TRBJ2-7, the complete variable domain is DGGITQSPKYLFRKEGQNVTLSCEQNLNHDAMYWYRQDPGQGLRLIYYSQIVNDFQKGDIAEGYSVSREKKESFPLTVTSAQKNPTAFYLCASSEGTVVSYEQYFGPGTRLTVT.

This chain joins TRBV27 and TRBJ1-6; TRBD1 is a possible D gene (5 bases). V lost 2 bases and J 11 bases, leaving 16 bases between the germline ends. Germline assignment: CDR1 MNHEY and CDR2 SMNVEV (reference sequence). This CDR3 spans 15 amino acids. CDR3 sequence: CASSLRGPHVAPLHF. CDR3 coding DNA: TGTGCCAGCAGTTTAAGGGGACCCCATGTGGCACCCCTCCACTTT.

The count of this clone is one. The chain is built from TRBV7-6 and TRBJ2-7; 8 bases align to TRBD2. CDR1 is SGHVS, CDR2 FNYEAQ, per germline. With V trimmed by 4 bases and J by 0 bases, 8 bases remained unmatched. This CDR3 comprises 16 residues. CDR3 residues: CASSSGPSGSSYEQYF. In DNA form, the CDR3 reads TGTGCCAGCAGCTCTGGTCCCAGCGGGAGCTCCTACGAGCAGTACTTC. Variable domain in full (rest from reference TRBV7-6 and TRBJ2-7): GAGVSQSPRYKVTKRGQDVALRCDPISGHVSLYWYRQALGQGPEFLTYFNYEAQQDKSGLPNDRFSAERPEGSISTLTIQRTEQRDSAMYRCASSSGPSGSSYEQYFGPGTRLTVT.

In DNA form, the CDR3 reads TGTGCCAGCAGTGAATTTGAGGCAGGGGCCTACAATGAGCAGTTCTTC. Protein: CASSEFEAGAYNEQFF. The chain is built from TRBV25-1 and TRBJ2-1; D is possibly TRBD1 (6 bases). Trimming took off 1 base at V and 2 bases at J, with 12 bases between the two ends. Germline V gene lookup returns CDR1 MGHDK and CDR2 SYGVNS. CDR3 length: 16 amino acids.

The CDR3 DNA follows: TGCGCCAGCAGCTTCTCTGCCGGTCTTAACACTGAAGCTTTCTTT. It is translated as CASSFSAGLNTEAFF. The chain recombines TRBV5-1 with TRBJ1-1, with D unresolved. The CDR3 has 15 residues. The germline V and J ends were trimmed by 2 bases and 2 bases, with 13 bases remaining between them. CDR1 SGHRS and CDR2 YFSETQ come from the germline V gene.

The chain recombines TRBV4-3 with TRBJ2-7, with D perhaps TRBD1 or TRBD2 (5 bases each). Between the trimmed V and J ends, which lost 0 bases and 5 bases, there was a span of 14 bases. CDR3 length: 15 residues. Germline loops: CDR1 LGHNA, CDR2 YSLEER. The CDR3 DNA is TGCGCCAGCAGCCAAGATCACAGGCGAGGGGACGAGCAGTACTTC. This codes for CASSQDHRRGDEQYF.

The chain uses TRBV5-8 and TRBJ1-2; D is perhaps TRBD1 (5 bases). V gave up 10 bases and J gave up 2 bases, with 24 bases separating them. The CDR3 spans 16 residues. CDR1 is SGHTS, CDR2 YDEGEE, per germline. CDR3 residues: CAPSEGSLGLNYGYTF. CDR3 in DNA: TGTGCCCCCTCGGAGGGATCCTTGGGACTCAACTATGGCTACACCTTC.

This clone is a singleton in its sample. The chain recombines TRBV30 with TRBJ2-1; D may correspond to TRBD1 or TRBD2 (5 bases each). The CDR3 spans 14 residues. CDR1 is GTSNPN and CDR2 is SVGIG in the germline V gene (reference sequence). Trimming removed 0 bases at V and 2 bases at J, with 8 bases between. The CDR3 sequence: CAWSVGRPYNEQFF. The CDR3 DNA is TGTGCCTGGAGTGTGGGACGCCCCTACAATGAGCAGTTCTTC.

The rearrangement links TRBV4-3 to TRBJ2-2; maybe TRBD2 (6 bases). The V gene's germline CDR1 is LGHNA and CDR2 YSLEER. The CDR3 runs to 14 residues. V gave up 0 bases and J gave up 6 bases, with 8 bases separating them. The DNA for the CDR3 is TGCGCCAGCAGCCAAGAGCGCGGGGCCGGGGAGCTGTTTTTT. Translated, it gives CASSQERGAGELFF.

Here the CDR3 reads CASSSPGGGPQETQYF. DNA for the CDR3: TGCGCCAGCAGCTCCCCCGGCGGGGGCCCCCAGGAGACCCAGTACTTC. The chain uses TRBV4-1 and TRBJ2-5; D is possibly TRBD2 (7 bases). Germline V gives CDR1 MGHRA, CDR2 YSYEKL. Between the trimmed V and J ends, which lost 5 bases and 5 bases, there was a span of 21 bases. The CDR3 is made up of 16 amino acids.

The chain's CDR3 is CAISPGQGGYNEQFF. CDR3 DNA: TGTGCCATCAGCCCCGGACAGGGAGGCTACAATGAGCAGTTCTTC. The rearrangement links TRBV10-3 to TRBJ2-1, with 8 bases matching TRBD1. Germline V gene lookup returns CDR1 ENHRY and CDR2 SYGVKD. With 6 bases clipped from V and 3 bases from J, the junction kept 7 bases outside the gene matches. The CDR3 spans 15 residues.

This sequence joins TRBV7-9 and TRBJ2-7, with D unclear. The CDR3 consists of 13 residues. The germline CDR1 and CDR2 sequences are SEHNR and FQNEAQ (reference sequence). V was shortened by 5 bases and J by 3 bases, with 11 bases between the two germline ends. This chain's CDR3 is CASSPRDYYEQYF. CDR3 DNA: TGTGCCAGCAGCCCCCGCGATTACTACGAGCAGTACTTC.

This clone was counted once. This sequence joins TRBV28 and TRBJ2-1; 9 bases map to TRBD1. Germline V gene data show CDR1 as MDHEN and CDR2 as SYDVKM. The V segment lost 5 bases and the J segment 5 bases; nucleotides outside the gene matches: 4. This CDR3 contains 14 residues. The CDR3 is CASSQTGGDNEQFF. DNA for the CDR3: TGTGCCAGCAGTCAGACAGGGGGGGACAATGAGCAGTTCTTC.